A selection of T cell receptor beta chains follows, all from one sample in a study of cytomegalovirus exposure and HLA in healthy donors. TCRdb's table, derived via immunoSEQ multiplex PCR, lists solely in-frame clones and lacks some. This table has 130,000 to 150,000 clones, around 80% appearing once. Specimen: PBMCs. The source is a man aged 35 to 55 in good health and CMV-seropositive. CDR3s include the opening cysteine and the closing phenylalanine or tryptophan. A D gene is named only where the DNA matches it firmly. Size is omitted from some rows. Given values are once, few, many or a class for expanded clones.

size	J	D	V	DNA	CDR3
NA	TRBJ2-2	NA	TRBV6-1	TGTGCCGCTTGCCCAGGGGCTCTGGGGACCGGGGAGCTGTTTTTT	CAACPGALGTGELFF
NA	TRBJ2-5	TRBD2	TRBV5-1	TGCGCCAGCAGCTCTGGACTAGCGGGGGGCCCGTACCAAGAGACCCAGTACTTC	CASSSGLAGGPYQETQYF
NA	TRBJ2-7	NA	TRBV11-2	TGTGCCAGCAGCTTAGGACTCAGGGGCTCCTATTCCTACGAGCAGTACTTC	CASSLGLRGSYSYEQYF
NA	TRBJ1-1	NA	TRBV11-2	TGTGCCAGCAGCTTAGGTAGCGAGAACCCCGAAGCTTTCTTT	CASSLGSENPEAFF
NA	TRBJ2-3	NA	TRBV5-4	TGTGCCAGCAGCTTGCGGCGGGGCCGCACAGATACGCAGTATTTT	CASSLRRGRTDTQYF
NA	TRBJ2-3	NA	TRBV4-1	TGCGCCAGCAGCCAAGATCCACCCTTGGTAACTAGCACAGATACGCAGTATTTT	CASSQDPPLVTSTDTQYF
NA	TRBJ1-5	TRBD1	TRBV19	TGTGCCAGTCGGGTACAGGGGGATGCGTTTCAGCCCCAGCATTTT	CASRVQGDAFQPQHF
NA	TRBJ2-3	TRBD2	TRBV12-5	TGTGCTAGTGGTTTGGGGACTAGTGTGTCAGATACGCAGTATTTT	CASGLGTSVSDTQYF
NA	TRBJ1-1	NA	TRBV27	TGTGCCAGCACCCACCCCGGGGGGAACACTGAAGCTTTCTTT	CASTHPGGNTEAFF
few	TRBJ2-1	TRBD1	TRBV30	TGTGCCTGGAGTGTGGCGGGCGGACAGGGCACCTACAATGAGCAGTTCTTC	CAWSVAGGQGTYNEQFF
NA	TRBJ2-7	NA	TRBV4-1	TGCGCCAGCAGCCAAGATGTGGGGCTTTTCGGGTTCACCTACGAGCAGTACTTC	CASSQDVGLFGFTYEQYF
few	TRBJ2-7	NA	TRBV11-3	TGTGCCAGCAGCCTCGAGGTAGGGGTAATGATACACGAGCAGTACTTC	CASSLEVGVMIHEQYF
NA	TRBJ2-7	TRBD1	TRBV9	TGTGCCAGCAGCTCTGGGACAGAGGTCTACGAGCAGTACTTC	CASSSGTEVYEQYF
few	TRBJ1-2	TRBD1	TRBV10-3	TGTGCCATCAGGGGATCGGACAGGGGAATTTATGGCTACACCTTC	CAIRGSDRGIYGYTF
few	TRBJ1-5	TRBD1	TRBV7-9	TGTGCCAGCAGCTTATCAGGGGGAGGCAATCAGCCCCAGCATTTT	CASSLSGGGNQPQHF
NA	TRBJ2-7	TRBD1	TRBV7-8	TGTGCCAGCAGCTTAGGGACCGGGACAGGGACTTTAAGCTACGAGCAGTACTTC	CASSLGTGTGTLSYEQYF
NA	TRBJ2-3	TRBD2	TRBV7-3	TGTGCCAGCAGCTTATTCCCTAGCGGGACTGCAGATACGCAGTATTTT	CASSLFPSGTADTQYF
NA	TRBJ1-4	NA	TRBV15	TGTGCCACCAGCAACAGGGTAAATGAAAAACTGTTTTTT	CATSNRVNEKLFF
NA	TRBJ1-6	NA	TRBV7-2	TGTGCCAGCAGCTCAACACATTTTTCACCCCTCCACTTT	CASSSTHFSPLHF
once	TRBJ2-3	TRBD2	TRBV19	TGTGCCAGTAGTATCCGGGGGACTAGCGGGGGCCCCGCAGATACGCAGTATTTT	CASSIRGTSGGPADTQYF
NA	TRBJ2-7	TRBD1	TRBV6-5	TGTGCCAGCAGTCCGGACAGGGACTACGAGCAGTACTTC	CASSPDRDYEQYF
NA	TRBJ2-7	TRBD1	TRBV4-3	TGCGCCAGCAGCCTGGGACAGGGGATCTCCTACGAGCAGTACTTC	CASSLGQGISYEQYF
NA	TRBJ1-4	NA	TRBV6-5	TGTGCCAGCAGTTACTCGCTGGGGGCGCCTAATGAAAAACTGTTTTTT	CASSYSLGAPNEKLFF
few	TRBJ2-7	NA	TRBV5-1	TGCGCCAGCAAAGAGTCAGCGGCCTCCTACGAGCAGTACTTC	CASKESAASYEQYF
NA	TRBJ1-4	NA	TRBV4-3	TGCGCCAGCAGCCAAGTCGGATCGGGAGGTGAAAAACTGTTTTTT	CASSQVGSGGEKLFF
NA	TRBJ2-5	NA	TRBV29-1	TGCAGCGTTGGACTTGTGGGGGGTCAAGAGACCCAGTACTTC	CSVGLVGGQETQYF
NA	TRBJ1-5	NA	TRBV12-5	TGTGCTAGTGGGGACGGGGGGGGTGTCTATCAGCCCCAGCATTTT	CASGDGGGVYQPQHF
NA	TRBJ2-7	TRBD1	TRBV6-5	TGTGCCAGCAGCAGACAGGGGAACGACTACGAGCAGTACTTC	CASSRQGNDYEQYF
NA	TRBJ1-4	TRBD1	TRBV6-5	TGTGCCAGCAGTTACTTAAGACAGGGGGGGTTAAAACTGTTTTTT	CASSYLRQGGLKLFF
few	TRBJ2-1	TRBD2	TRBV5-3	TGTGCCAGAGCTCTCAGCGGGGATCCCCTAGTGGATGAGCAGTTCTTC	CARALSGDPLVDEQFF
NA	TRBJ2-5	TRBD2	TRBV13	TGTGCCAGCGGGCCGGGACGACGGAAAGGACTAGCGGGGGGTCAAGAGACCCAGTACTTC	CASGPGRRKGLAGGQETQYF
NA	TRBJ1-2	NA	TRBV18	TGTGCCAGCTCACCGACAGTGGAGGGCTACACCTTC	CASSPTVEGYTF
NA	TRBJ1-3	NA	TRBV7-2	TGTGCCAGCAGCCCCCGCAGACTCTCTGGAAACACCATATATTTT	CASSPRRLSGNTIYF
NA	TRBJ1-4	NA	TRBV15	TGTGCCACCAGCAGAGATCTAGGGGGTCCCTCAACTAATGAAAAACTGTTTTTT	CATSRDLGGPSTNEKLFF
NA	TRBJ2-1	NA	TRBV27	TGTGCCAGCAGTTTACGGGGGACCTACAATGAGCAGTTCTTC	CASSLRGTYNEQFF
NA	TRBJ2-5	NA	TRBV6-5	TGTGCCAGCAGCAAAGACCGCCGAGGATGGGTCCAGTACTTC	CASSKDRRGWVQYF
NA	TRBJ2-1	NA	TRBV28	TGTGCCAGCAGTTTATCGGGGGAGCGAAATGAGCAGTTCTTC	CASSLSGERNEQFF
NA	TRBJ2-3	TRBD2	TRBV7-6	TGTGCCAGCAGCTCTTCGACTAGCGGGTCCGGCACAGATACGCAGTATTTT	CASSSSTSGSGTDTQYF
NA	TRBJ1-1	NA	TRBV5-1	TGCGCCAGCAGAGGGGGGAACACTGAAGCTTTCTTT	CASRGGNTEAFF
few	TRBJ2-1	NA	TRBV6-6	TGTGCCAGCGGACTGAGCTCCTACAATGAGCAGTTCTTC	CASGLSSYNEQFF
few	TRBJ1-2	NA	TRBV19	TGTGCCAGTATTGAGCGGGGCACCACCGGCTACACCTTC	CASIERGTTGYTF
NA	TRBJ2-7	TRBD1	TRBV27	TGTGCCAGCAGTTTTTCCATTGGACAGGGGGGCACCTACGAGCAGTACTTC	CASSFSIGQGGTYEQYF
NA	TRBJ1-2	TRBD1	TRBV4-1	TGCGCCAGCAGCCAACGGTCGGGACAGGGGAACTATGGCTACACCTTC	CASSQRSGQGNYGYTF
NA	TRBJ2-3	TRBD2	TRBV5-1	TGCGCCAGCCGGAGCGGGGGAATATATGATACGCAGTATTTT	CASRSGGIYDTQYF
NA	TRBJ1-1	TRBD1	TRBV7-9	TGTGCCAGCAGCTTAGCGGCCAGGGGGACTGAAGCTTTCTTT	CASSLAARGTEAFF
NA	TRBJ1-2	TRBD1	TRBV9	TGTGCCAGCAGCGCGGGACAGGGTGACTATGGCTACACCTTC	CASSAGQGDYGYTF